The 12 T cell receptor beta chains listed next were all sequenced from one sample in a study of T cells in Graves' hyperthyroidism and ophthalmopathy. Amplified regions were TCR beta CDR3 sequences from RNA transcripts. The TCR CDR3 was amplified in a first-round RT-PCR using the HTBI primer set. One entry per CDR3 protein, called by TCRdb with MiXCR from the multiplex PCR reads. The data hold over 45,000 distinct CDR3 sequences, with 45% to 50% observed a single time. The material sequenced was peripheral blood or thyroid tissue (not recorded which). Source of these receptors: a woman aged 45 to 65 with Graves' hyperthyroidism.

The V gene is TRBV5-1, the J gene TRBJ2-2; 9 nucleotides agree with TRBD1. Per germline, CDR1 SGHRS and CDR2 YFSETQ. Trimming cost V 5 bases and J 7 bases; bases outside gene matches: 21. This CDR3 has 19 amino acids. The CDR3 protein is CASREPGQGKRAGHGELFF. Here the CDR3 DNA reads TGCGCCAGCAGGGAGCCGGGACAGGGAAAACGTGCGGGTCACGGGGAGCTGTTTTTT.

Judged by abundance, this clonotype is hyperexpanded (1% or more). The chain is built from TRBV6-2 or TRBV6-3 and TRBJ2-5, with D uncertain. V shed 6 bases and J shed 4 bases, with 3 bases lying between them. CDR3 length: 10 amino acids. From germline, CDR1 is MNHEY and CDR2 SVGEGT. CDR3 nucleotide sequence: TGTGCCAGCAGAGGAGAGACCCAGTACTTC. Protein sequence: CASRGETQYF.

On this clonotype: Sequence at one end of the junction differs from germline and may be a read error. V gene TRBV10-3 combines with J gene TRBJ1-4, with D perhaps matching TRBD1 (6 bases). CDR3 length: 15 amino acids. Germline lookup yields CDR1 ENHRY and CDR2 SYGVKD. The CDR3 sequence: CAISESGTRNEKLSF. Here the CDR3 DNA reads TGTGCCATCAGTGAGTCCGGGACACGGAATGAAAAACTGTCCTTT.

Concerning this clonotype: The conserved phenylalanine or tryptophan normally closing the CDR3 is absent here, so this likely arose from a read error. The chain combines TRBV9 with TRBJ1-1, with D maybe TRBD1 (5 bases). Germline loops: CDR1 SGDLS, CDR2 YYNGEE. V lost 3 bases to trimming and J lost 9 bases, with 18 bases between them. The CDR3 runs 14 residues. DNA for the CDR3: TGTGCCAGCAGCGCAACGGCTGACAGAAATCAAGCTTTCCTT. It specifies CASSATADRNQAFL.

This clonotype was seen ten or more times. The J gene is TRBJ1-1, the V gene TRBV29-1; D call uncertain. V was cut by 4 bases and J by 6 bases, with 9 bases left in between. CDR1 is SQVTM and CDR2 is ANQGSEA in the germline V gene. The CDR3 has 11 amino acids. The CDR3 reads CSVGRVPEAFF. The CDR3 DNA sequence: TGCAGCGTTGGGCGGGTGCCTGAAGCTTTCTTT.

V gene TRBV10-2 combines with J gene TRBJ2-5; TRBD2 aligns across 10 bases. J lost 3 bases, V lost 2 bases, and 3 bases had no gene match. Germline V gene data show CDR1 as WSHSY and CDR2 as SAAADI. The CDR3 has 15 amino acids. This chain's CDR3 is CASSETSGIEETQYF. The CDR3 coding sequence is TGCGCCAGCAGTGAGACTAGCGGGATAGAAGAGACCCAGTACTTC.

The chain recombines TRBV20-1 with TRBJ2-2; possible D gene TRBD1, 5 bases. This CDR3 is 13 amino acids long. Germline lookup yields CDR1 DFQATT and CDR2 SNEGSKA (reference sequence). Trimming cost V 2 bases and J 5 bases, with 9 bases left between them. The CDR3 sequence: CSARYRQTGELFF. CDR3 bases: TGCAGTGCTAGATATCGACAGACCGGGGAGCTGTTTTTT.

The chain links TRBV2 to TRBJ2-7, with a weak D call TRBD2 (7 bases). The CDR3 is 16 amino acids. The ends were cut back, 3 bases at V and 4 bases at J, with 19 bases in the middle. Germline CDR1 SNHLY, CDR2 FYNNEI. CDR3 bases: TGTGCCAGCAGTGATCTGGTTGGGAGCGGGACATACGAGCAGTACTTC. It encodes CASSDLVGSGTYEQYF. The full variable domain, rest sourced from reference TRBV2 and TRBJ2-7, is EPEVTQTPSHQVTQMGQEVILRCVPISNHLYFYWYRQILGQKVEFLVSFYNNEISEKSEIFDDQFSVERPDGSNFTLKIRSTKLEDSAMYFCASSDLVGSGTYEQYFGPGTRLTVT.

The chain has TRBV10-2 and TRBJ1-5; 8 nucleotides line up with TRBD1. The CDR3 has 13 residues. Per the germline V gene, CDR1 is WSHSY and CDR2 is SAAADI. Trimming cost V 8 bases and J 2 bases; bases outside gene matches: 2. The CDR3 coding sequence is TGCGCCAGCGGACAGGGCTGCAATCAGCCCCAGCATTTT. Encoded protein: CASGQGCNQPQHF.

This clonotype was detected ten times or more. The V gene is TRBV27, the J gene TRBJ1-4; 10 bases align to TRBD1. Germline V gene sequence: CDR1 MNHEY, CDR2 SMNVEV (reference sequence). Germline trimming cut 5 bases from V and 8 bases from J; bases unmatched to any gene: 5. CDR3 size: 14 residues. The CDR3 is CASSPDRGREKLFF. CDR3 DNA sequence: TGTGCCAGCAGTCCCGACAGGGGGCGGGAAAAACTGTTTTTT.

The chain links TRBV2 to TRBJ2-3; 15 positions match TRBD2. There are 16 residues in the CDR3. The germline CDR1 and CDR2 sequences are SNHLY and FYNNEI. With V trimmed by 8 bases and J by 8 bases, 11 bases remained unmatched. CDR3 nucleotide sequence: TGTGCCAGCCGGGGACTAGCGGGAGGCGGGGCAGTTACGCAGTATTTT. Its protein is CASRGLAGGGAVTQYF.

Within the sample, this clonotype is large. The rearrangement uses TRBV7-9 and TRBJ1-1; D unresolved. The V end lost 5 bases, the J end lost 1 base, and 8 bases lay between the germline ends. Germline V lookup: CDR1 SEHNR, CDR2 FQNEAQ (reference sequence). This CDR3 comprises 13 residues. CDR3 residues: CASSADGNTEAFF. The CDR3 nucleotides are TGTGCCAGCAGCGCCGACGGGAACACTGAAGCTTTCTTT.